This paragraph reports one T cell receptor (beta chain). This sample stems from a study of blood T cell repertoires in COVID-19. Cohort assignment relied on participant-reported clinical history. People in the exposed group encountered a COVID-19 case within 2 weeks before entering the study. Clones were sequenced by immunoSEQ multiplex PCR, and TCRdb holds only the in-frame ones, with some missing. Seen here are a few hundred thousand clones, roughly 85% observed once, and the top ten hold about 5%. The material sequenced was PBMCs or T cells enriched from blood (not recorded which). The origin of this receptor is a man between 40 and 49 years old who had been exposed to COVID-19.

This chain's CDR3 is CASSGGLAGVGADTQYF. The DNA for the CDR3 is TGTGCCAGCAGCGGGGGACTAGCGGGAGTGGGGGCAGATACGCAGTATTTT. The genes are TRBV9 and TRBJ2-3; 14 bases match TRBD2. Germline values: CDR1 SGDLS, CDR2 YYNGEE. V was clipped by 3 bases and J by 4 bases; unmatched bases: 7. The CDR3 contains 17 residues.